What follows are 30 T cell receptor beta chains derived from one specimen sequenced in a study of cytomegalovirus exposure and HLA in healthy donors. Both 60 Vbeta primers and 13 Jbeta primers went into the PCR. Method: immunoSEQ multiplex PCR; TCRdb's copy keeps in-frame clones and lacks some. This table has 250,000 to 350,000 clones, roughly 88% appearing once. Material: PBMCs. These receptors were collected from a man aged 35-49 years in good health and CMV-seropositive.

The chain carries TRBV27 and TRBJ2-7; D ambiguous. The CDR3 is 15 amino acids. The V end lost 4 bases, the J end lost 6 bases, and 19 bases lay between the germline ends. Germline assignment: CDR1 MNHEY and CDR2 SMNVEV (reference sequence). CDR3 sequence: CASSSTTEWAGEQYF. The CDR3, as DNA: TGTGCCAGCAGTTCCACCACCGAATGGGCAGGCGAGCAGTACTTC.

The chain uses TRBV27 and TRBJ2-2; weak D call: TRBD1 (6 bases). In germline, CDR1 is MNHEY, CDR2 SMNVEV (reference sequence). Trimming cost V 6 bases and J 3 bases, with 11 bases left between them. The length of the CDR3 is 14 residues. For the CDR3, the DNA is TGTGCCAGCAGACAACAGGGATACACCGGGGAGCTGTTTTTT. Its translation is CASRQQGYTGELFF.

This chain connects TRBV5-5 to TRBJ1-3, with TRBD1 matching over 9 bases. The CDR3 is 15 residues long. Trimming at V came to 4 bases and at J to 2 bases, leaving 4 bases not matched to a gene. Looked up from germline, CDR1 is SGHKS and CDR2 is YYEKEE (reference sequence). The CDR3 region is CASSPRDRAGNTIYF. CDR3 DNA: TGTGCCAGCAGCCCCCGGGACAGGGCTGGAAACACCATATATTTT.

The chain is built from TRBV11-2 and TRBJ2-4, with TRBD1 identical over 8 bases. V lost 1 base and J lost 9; bases outside the gene matches: 5. This CDR3 has 14 amino acids. The V gene's germline CDR1 is SGHAT and CDR2 FQNNGV. The CDR3 is CASSLGQGAGIQYF. The DNA of the CDR3 is TGTGCCAGCAGCTTAGGCCAGGGGGCCGGCATTCAGTACTTC.

This sequence joins TRBV6-5 and TRBJ1-1, with D possibly being TRBD1 (5 bases). Germline V gives CDR1 MNHEY, CDR2 SVGAGI. The CDR3 has 15 amino acids. The V end lost 0 bases, the J end lost 6 bases, and 14 bases lay between the germline ends. The CDR3 nucleotides are TGTGCCAGCAGTTACTCGATAGGGGCAAGGCCTGAAGCTTTCTTT. It encodes CASSYSIGARPEAFF.

J is TRBJ2-3 and V is TRBV19, with D maybe TRBD1 (6 bases). The CDR3 contains 14 residues. Trimming pared 4 bases from V and 2 bases from J, leaving 10 bases between. Germline V gene data show CDR1 as LNHDA and CDR2 as SQIVND (reference sequence). Written as DNA, the CDR3 is TGTGCCAGTAGTACCCGACAGGACACAGATACGCAGTATTTT. This translates into CASSTRQDTDTQYF.

This sequence joins TRBV18 and TRBJ1-2, with TRBD1 matching over 10 bases. The CDR3 is 15 amino acids. V was clipped by 2 bases and J by 6 bases; unmatched bases: 6. CDR1 is KGHSH, CDR2 LQKENI, per germline. CDR3: CASSPKSTGGDGYTF. The DNA of the CDR3 is TGTGCCAGCTCACCAAAGTCGACAGGGGGCGATGGCTACACCTTC.

The gene calls are TRBV6-5 and TRBJ2-1; the D is unclear. Trimming stripped 5 bases from V and 6 bases from J, with 11 bases between. Germline V gives CDR1 MNHEY, CDR2 SVGAGI. This CDR3 is 13 amino acids long. This chain's CDR3 is CASSEVAFNEQFF. In nucleotides, the CDR3 is TGTGCCAGCAGTGAAGTAGCTTTCAATGAGCAGTTCTTC.

The gene calls are TRBV7-8 and TRBJ2-7, with a tentative D call TRBD2 (6 bases). The germline V gene has CDR1 SGHVS and CDR2 FQNEAQ. The CDR3 is 13 residues long. V was pared by 4 bases and J by 1 base, with 8 bases between. CDR3 in DNA: TGTGCCAGCAGCTACGGACTATCCTACGAGCAGTACTTC. Its protein is CASSYGLSYEQYF.

V is TRBV10-3 and J is TRBJ2-7, with a possible D match to TRBD2 (5 bases). The CDR3 totals 14 residues. The germline CDR1 and CDR2 sequences are ENHRY and SYGVKD. The ends were cut back, 1 base at V and 5 bases at J, with 12 bases in the middle. CDR3 sequence reads: CAISEFRGADEQYF. Written as DNA, the CDR3 is TGTGCCATCAGTGAGTTCCGGGGTGCTGACGAGCAGTACTTC.

The rearrangement uses TRBV7-5 and TRBJ2-1; the D call TRBD2 from the table was never checked on the DNA. TRBV7-5 corresponds to a pseudogene. The CDR3 has 15 residues. The CDR3: CARSPQRELGNEQFF. The CDR3 coding sequence is TGTGCCAGAAGCCCCCAGCGGGAGCTGGGCAATGAGCAGTTCTTC.

The DNA for the CDR3 is TGTGCCAGCAGCCCCGGGACAGGGGGCTTTTCCTCCTACGAGCAGTACTTC. Protein product: CASSPGTGGFSSYEQYF. The chain has TRBV11-3 and TRBJ2-7; 12 bases fit TRBD1. The ends lost 5 bases at V and 0 bases at J; junction bases unmatched: 8. The CDR3 is 17 residues long. The germline V gene encodes CDR1 SGHNT and CDR2 YENEEA.

The chain carries TRBV28 and TRBJ2-7, with 9 bases matching TRBD2. V shed 5 bases, J shed 4 bases, and the junction held 12 bases outside the gene matches. The length of the CDR3 is 16 residues. Looked up from germline, CDR1 is MDHEN and CDR2 is SYDVKM. As DNA, the CDR3 is TGTGCCAGCAGTCACCCCCGGGGTAGCGGGAGTTACGAGCAGTACTTC. Its translation is CASSHPRGSGSYEQYF.

To note about this clone: Other DNA sequences in the sample encode the same CDR3. The chain joins TRBV5-1 to TRBJ2-7; TRBD2 agrees at 14 bases. The V gene end was trimmed by 4 bases and the J gene end by 0 bases; junction bases not matched to a gene: 6. Per the germline V gene, CDR1 is SGHRS and CDR2 is YFSETQ. The CDR3 consists of 17 residues. The CDR3 protein is CASSHPGTSGSSYEQYF. The CDR3 coding sequence is TGCGCCAGCAGCCATCCCGGGACTAGCGGGAGCTCCTACGAGCAGTACTTC.

The rearrangement joins TRBV5-6 to TRBJ2-2; 8 nucleotides agree with TRBD2. Trimming cost V 4 bases and J 5 bases; bases outside gene matches: 7. Germline V gives CDR1 SGHDT, CDR2 YYEEEE. This CDR3 comprises 15 residues. CDR3 protein: CASSPGGALTGELFF. The CDR3 DNA follows: TGTGCCAGCAGCCCGGGGGGGGCGCTGACCGGGGAGCTGTTTTTT.

The rearrangement joins TRBV28 to TRBJ2-5; 7 bases map to TRBD1. After removal of 5 bases from V and 1 base from J, the junction contained 4 bases not matched to a gene. The length of the CDR3 is 14 residues. CDR1 is MDHEN and CDR2 is SYDVKM in the germline V gene. The CDR3 DNA follows: TGTGCCAGCAGTCACGACAGGGTCCAAGAGACCCAGTACTTC. Protein product: CASSHDRVQETQYF.

V usage is TRBV28 and J usage is TRBJ2-7; 8 bases map to TRBD2. Germline CDR1 MDHEN, CDR2 SYDVKM. Trimming cost V 8 bases and J 1 base; bases outside gene matches: 7. This CDR3 has 14 amino acids. The CDR3 bases are TGTGCCAGCCGAGGGAGCGGGAGTTCCTACGAGCAGTACTTC. This encodes CASRGSGSSYEQYF.

The chain joins TRBV6-5 to TRBJ1-5; D is uncertain. Trimming took off 5 bases at V and 3 bases at J, with 11 bases between the two ends. This CDR3 is 14 amino acids long. The V gene's germline CDR1 is MNHEY and CDR2 SVGAGI. The CDR3 sequence: CASSEQLANQPQHF. CDR3 sequence (DNA): TGTGCCAGCAGTGAGCAACTTGCCAATCAGCCCCAGCATTTT.

The chain is built from TRBV19 and TRBJ2-1, with no clear D. Trimming removed 1 base from V and 9 bases from J, with 10 bases in between. CDR1 and CDR2 (germline): LNHDA, SQIVND (reference sequence). This CDR3 region has 13 residues. In DNA form, the CDR3 reads TGTGCCAGTAGTATAGTGGGCAGATCTGAGCAGTTCTTC. Its translation: CASSIVGRSEQFF.

The chain couples TRBV20-1 to TRBJ2-5; D is undetermined. V was trimmed by 7 bases and J by 5 bases, leaving 11 bases between them. This CDR3 is 11 amino acids long. CDR1 is DFQATT and CDR2 is SNEGSKA in the germline V gene (reference sequence). Written as DNA, the CDR3 is TGCAGTGGAGAGAACTCGGAGACCCAGTACTTC. This sequence encodes CSGENSETQYF.

This chain connects TRBV6-5 to TRBJ1-5; TRBD1 might be the D (6 bases). The CDR3 contains 14 residues. Germline lookup yields CDR1 MNHEY and CDR2 SVGAGI. Trimming removed 0 bases from V and 9 bases from J, with 12 bases in between. This chain's CDR3 is CASSYSKGGGPQHF. In DNA form, the CDR3 reads TGTGCCAGCAGTTACTCGAAGGGAGGGGGGCCCCAGCATTTT.

The chain joins TRBV29-1 to TRBJ1-2; 7 nucleotides align to TRBD1. This CDR3 is built from 13 residues. CDR1 and CDR2 (germline): SQVTM, ANQGSEA. Trimming at V came to 7 bases and at J to 4 bases, leaving 9 bases not matched to a gene. CDR3 protein: CSGSGGLGYGYTF. The CDR3, as DNA: TGCAGCGGGTCAGGGGGTTTGGGCTATGGCTACACCTTC.

V usage is TRBV7-6 and J usage is TRBJ2-3; D is uncertain. The V and J ends lost 0 bases and 6 bases respectively, with 7 bases between them. The CDR3 is made up of 13 amino acids. CDR1 is SGHVS and CDR2 is FNYEAQ in the germline V gene. In DNA, the CDR3 is TGTGCCAGCAGCTTAGCGCGGAAGGATACGCAGTATTTT. Protein sequence: CASSLARKDTQYF.

This chain connects TRBV27 to TRBJ2-2, with D unclear. Germline CDR1 reads MNHEY; CDR2 reads SMNVEV (reference sequence). With 5 bases removed from V and 3 bases from J, the gap between germline ends came to 10 bases. The CDR3 runs to 14 residues. In DNA, the CDR3 is TGTGCCAGCAGTCCCATACTACACACCGGGGAGCTGTTTTTT. Translated, it gives CASSPILHTGELFF.

The V gene is TRBV9, the J gene TRBJ2-7; TRBD2 might be the D (5 bases). Trimming pared 0 bases from V and 0 bases from J, leaving 10 bases between. The CDR3 runs to 15 residues. Germline loops: CDR1 SGDLS, CDR2 YYNGEE. CDR3 sequence (DNA): TGTGCCAGCAGCGTAGTGGGAGACACCTCCTACGAGCAGTACTTC. Translated: CASSVVGDTSYEQYF.

This chain joins TRBV28 and TRBJ1-6, with 8 nucleotides matching TRBD1. The CDR3 totals 15 residues. Germline V gives CDR1 MDHEN, CDR2 SYDVKM. V lost 7 bases to trimming and J lost 6 bases; unmatched junction nucleotides: 8. CDR3 in DNA: TGTGCCAGCAACCTTCCAGGGGGCGGTAATTCACCCCTCCACTTT. It codes for CASNLPGGGNSPLHF. The whole variable domain, remainder taken from reference TRBV28 and TRBJ1-6, is DVKVTQSSRYLVKRTGEKVFLECVQDMDHENMFWYRQDPGLGLRLIYFSYDVKMKEKGDIPEGYSVSREKKERFSLILESASTNQTSMYLCASNLPGGGNSPLHFGNGTRLTVT.

The chain carries TRBV30 and TRBJ1-3; TRBD1 is a possible D gene (5 bases). V lost 0 bases and J 3 bases, leaving 12 bases between the germline ends. The CDR3 consists of 15 residues. Per germline, CDR1 GTSNPN and CDR2 SVGIG (reference sequence). The DNA of the CDR3 is TGTGCCTGGAGTGTCAGGGCGCCAGGTGGAAACACCATATATTTT. Its protein is CAWSVRAPGGNTIYF.

The chain recombines TRBV28 with TRBJ2-7, with 9 bases that match TRBD1. Germline CDR1 is MDHEN and CDR2 is SYDVKM. This CDR3 comprises 14 residues. V dropped 5 bases and J dropped 2; count of bases not matched to a gene: 4. The CDR3 reads CASSVGTGTYEQYF. The CDR3 nucleotides read TGTGCCAGCAGTGTTGGGACAGGGACCTACGAGCAGTACTTC.

This rearrangement joins TRBV11-2 to TRBJ2-7; TRBD2 might be the D (6 bases). Germline loops: CDR1 SGHAT, CDR2 FQNNGV. The CDR3 loop spans 15 amino acids. V lost 5 bases and J 5 bases, leaving 19 bases between the germline ends. The CDR3 region has the DNA TGTGCCAGCAGCCGTTTTAGCGAGGAGGGGAACGAGCAGTACTTC. It is translated as CASSRFSEEGNEQYF.

This chain links TRBV2 with TRBJ2-1; possible D gene TRBD2, 5 bases. This CDR3 comprises 13 residues. Trimming took off 6 bases at V and 0 bases at J, with 6 bases between the two ends. Germline values: CDR1 SNHLY, CDR2 FYNNEI. The CDR3 loop is CASRAASYNEQFF. The DNA for the CDR3 is TGTGCCAGCAGAGCGGCCTCCTACAATGAGCAGTTCTTC.